This T cell receptor beta chain was captured by sequencing in a study of T-cell reconstitution after alpha-beta-depleted transplantation in children. Broader study findings: The study traced high day-60 TCRbeta diversity in some patients to surviving recipient T cells and thymic progenitors. Reportedly, roughly two months post-transplant, alpha-beta T cells arose from several hundred expanded graft clones. Most T-cell counts and diversity one year after the transplant came from T cells that were newly produced.

In regard to this clonotype: Its target is unknown.

A TCRbeta library incorporating unique molecular identifiers was prepared. TCRdb reprocessed the PCR reads via MiXCR and lists one record per CDR3 protein. The sample contains around 580,000 distinct CDR3 sequences, 23% of which appear only once. This clonotype was obtained from a boy younger than two who had a stem cell transplant for acute myeloid leukemia, so the T cells may come from the graft donor. The sequencing used PBMCs, mostly from graft donor cells, collected 360 days after TCRalphabeta/CD19-depleted stem cell transplant.

The CDR3 spells CATGGQETQYF. CDR3 sequence (DNA): TGTGCCACGGGGGGGCAAGAGACCCAGTACTTC. The chain has TRBV28 and TRBJ2-5; TRBD2 matches at 8 bases. The J segment lost 2 bases and the V segment lost 10 bases, leaving 0 bases of the junction unmatched. Germline V lookup: CDR1 MDHEN, CDR2 SYDVKM. The CDR3 spans 11 residues.